This TCR beta chain was recovered during a study of control samples from healthy donors and cancer patients. Repertoires were generated with immunoSEQ multiplex PCR, while TCRdb's copy carries only in-frame clones and drops some. The sample carries fewer than 200,000 clones, just over 90% recorded once. This CDR3 comprises 16 residues. V gave up 3 bases and J gave up 4 bases, with 19 bases separating them. Germline CDR1 and CDR2: SEHNR and FQNEAQ (reference sequence). The V call is TRBV7-9, the J call TRBJ2-7, with a tentative D call TRBD2 (6 bases). The sequencing sample was made of blood. This receptor was obtained from a woman aged 55 to 70 in good health. CDR3 loop: CASSLGGSPRGYEQYF. CDR3 DNA: TGTGCCAGCAGCTTGGGGGGTAGTCCCCGGGGGTACGAGCAGTACTTC.